This TCR beta chain is drawn from a study of patients and donors after allogeneic stem cell transplantation. TCRdb recomputed calls from the RT-PCR reads with MiXCR, one row per CDR3 protein. Of about a million distinct CDR3 sequences listed, approximately 19% are singletons. This CDR3 spans 10 amino acids. The specimen sequenced was blood, either unsorted or a sorted T cell fraction (not recorded which). The clonotype originates from a human donor who was either an allogeneic HSCT recipient or a stem cell or donor lymphocyte infusion donor (not recorded which). It is not recorded whose cells these are; they may come from a transplant donor. This chain connects TRBV21-1 to TRBJ2-5. TRBV21-1 is a documented pseudogene. Here the CDR3 reads CASSTFPQYF. The CDR3 coding sequence is TGTGCCAGCAGCACCTTCCCCCAGTACTTC.